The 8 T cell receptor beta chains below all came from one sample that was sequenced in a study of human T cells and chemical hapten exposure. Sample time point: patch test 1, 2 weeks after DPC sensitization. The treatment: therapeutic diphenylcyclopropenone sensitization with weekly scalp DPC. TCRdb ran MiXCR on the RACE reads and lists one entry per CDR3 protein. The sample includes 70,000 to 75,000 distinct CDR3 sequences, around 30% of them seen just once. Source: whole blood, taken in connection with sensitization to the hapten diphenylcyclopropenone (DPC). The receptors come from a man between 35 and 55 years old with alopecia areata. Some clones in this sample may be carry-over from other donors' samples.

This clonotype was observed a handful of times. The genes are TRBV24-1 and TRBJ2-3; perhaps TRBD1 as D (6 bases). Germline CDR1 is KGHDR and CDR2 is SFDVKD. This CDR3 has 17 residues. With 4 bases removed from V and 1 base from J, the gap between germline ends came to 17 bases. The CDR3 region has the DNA TGTGCCACCAGTGACCCTCTACAGGGAACGGGCACAGATACGCAGTATTTT. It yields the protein CATSDPLQGTGTDTQYF.

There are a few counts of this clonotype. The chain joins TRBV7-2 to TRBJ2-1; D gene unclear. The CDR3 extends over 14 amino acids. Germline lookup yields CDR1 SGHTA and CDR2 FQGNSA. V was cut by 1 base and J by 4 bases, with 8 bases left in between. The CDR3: CASSLVVPYNEQFF. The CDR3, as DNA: TGTGCCAGCAGCTTAGTTGTTCCGTACAATGAGCAGTTCTTC.

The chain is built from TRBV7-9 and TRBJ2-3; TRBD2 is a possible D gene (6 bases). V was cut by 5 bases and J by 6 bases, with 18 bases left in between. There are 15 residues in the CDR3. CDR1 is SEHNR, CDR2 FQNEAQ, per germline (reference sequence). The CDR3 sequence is CASSPIAVEEDTQYF. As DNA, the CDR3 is TGTGCCAGCAGCCCTATAGCGGTAGAGGAGGATACGCAGTATTTT.

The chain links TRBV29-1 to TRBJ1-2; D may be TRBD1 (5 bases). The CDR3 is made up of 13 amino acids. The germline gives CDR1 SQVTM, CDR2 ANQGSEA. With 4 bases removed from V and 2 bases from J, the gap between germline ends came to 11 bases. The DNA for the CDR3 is TGCAGCGTTGTTGGGGGAAACAACTATGGCTACACCTTC. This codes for CSVVGGNNYGYTF.

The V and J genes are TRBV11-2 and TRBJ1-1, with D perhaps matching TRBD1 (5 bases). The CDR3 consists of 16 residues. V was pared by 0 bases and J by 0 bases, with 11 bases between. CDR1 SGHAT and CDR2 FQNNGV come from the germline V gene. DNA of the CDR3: TGTGCCAGCAGCTTAGATTGGGGCCCCCTGAACACTGAAGCTTTCTTT. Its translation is CASSLDWGPLNTEAFF.

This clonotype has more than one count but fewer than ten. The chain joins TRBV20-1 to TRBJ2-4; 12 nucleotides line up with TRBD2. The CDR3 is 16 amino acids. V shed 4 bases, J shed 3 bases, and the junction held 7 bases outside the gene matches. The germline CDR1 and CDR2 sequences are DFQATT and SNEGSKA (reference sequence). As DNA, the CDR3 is TGCAGTGCTACCCGACTAGCGGGAGACGTCAAAAACATTCAGTACTTC. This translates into CSATRLAGDVKNIQYF.

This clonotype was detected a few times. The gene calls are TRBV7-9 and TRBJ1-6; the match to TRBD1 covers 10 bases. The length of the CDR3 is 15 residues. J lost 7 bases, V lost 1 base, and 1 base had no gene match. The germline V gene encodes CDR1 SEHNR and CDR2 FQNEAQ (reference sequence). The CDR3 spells CASSLGQGANSPLHF. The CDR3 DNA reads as TGTGCCAGCAGCTTAGGACAGGGGGCGAATTCACCCCTCCACTTT.

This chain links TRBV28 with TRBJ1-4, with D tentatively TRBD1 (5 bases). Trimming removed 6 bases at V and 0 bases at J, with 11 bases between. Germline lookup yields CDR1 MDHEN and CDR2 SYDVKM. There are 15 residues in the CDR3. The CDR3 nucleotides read TGTGCCAGCAGAGGGGCAGGAGCAACTAATGAAAAACTGTTTTTT. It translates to CASRGAGATNEKLFF. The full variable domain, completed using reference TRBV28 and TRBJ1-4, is DVKVTQSSRYLVKRTGEKVFLECVQDMDHENMFWYRQDPGLGLRLIYFSYDVKMKEKGDIPEGYSVSREKKERFSLILESASTNQTSMYLCASRGAGATNEKLFFGSGTQLSVL.